This TCR beta chain was sequenced for a study of blood T cell repertoires in COVID-19. On the study more broadly: Some COVID-19 samples were acute and others convalescent; all came from the United States, Italy and Spain.

The Seattle patients joined while their infection was active and were tracked longitudinally afterward. There are 16 residues in the CDR3. Germline-derived CDR1 and CDR2 are SGHTA and FQGTGA. V gave up 5 bases and J gave up 4 bases; unmatched junction bases: 3. Clones were sequenced by immunoSEQ multiplex PCR, and TCRdb holds only the in-frame ones, with some missing. The table records fewer than 200,000 clones, 70% to 90% of them present only once. The chain carries TRBV7-3 and TRBJ2-2; TRBD2 matches 14 bases. Sequences were obtained from peripheral blood. The clonotype originates from a woman older than 75 with COVID-19, enrolled during active disease. The CDR3 bases are TGTGCCAGCAGCAGACTAGCGGGAGGGCCCACCGGGGAGCTGTTTTTT. Protein: CASSRLAGGPTGELFF. Full variable domain (remainder filled in from reference TRBV7-3 and TRBJ2-2): GAGVSQTPSNKVTEKGKYVELRCDPISGHTALYWYRQSLGQGPEFLIYFQGTGAADDSGLPNDRFFAVRPEGSVSTLKIQRTERGDSAVYLCASSRLAGGPTGELFFGEGSRLTVL.